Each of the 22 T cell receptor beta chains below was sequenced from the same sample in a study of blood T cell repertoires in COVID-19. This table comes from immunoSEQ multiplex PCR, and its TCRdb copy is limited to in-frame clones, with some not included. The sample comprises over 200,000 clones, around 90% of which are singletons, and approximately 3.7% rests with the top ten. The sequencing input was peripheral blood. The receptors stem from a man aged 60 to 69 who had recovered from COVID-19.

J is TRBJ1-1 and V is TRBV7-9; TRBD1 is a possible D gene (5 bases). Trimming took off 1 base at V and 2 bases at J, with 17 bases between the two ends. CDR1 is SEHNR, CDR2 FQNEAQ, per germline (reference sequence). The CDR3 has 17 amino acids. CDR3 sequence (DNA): TGTGCCAGCAGCTTAGGCTCTTCCAGGAGGGGCAACACTGAAGCTTTCTTT. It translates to CASSLGSSRRGNTEAFF.

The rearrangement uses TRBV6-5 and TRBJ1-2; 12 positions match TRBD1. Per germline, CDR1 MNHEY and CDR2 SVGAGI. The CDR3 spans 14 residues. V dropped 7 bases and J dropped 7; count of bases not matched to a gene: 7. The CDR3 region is CASTWGQGASGYTF. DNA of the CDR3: TGTGCCAGCACTTGGGGACAGGGGGCGAGTGGCTACACCTTC.

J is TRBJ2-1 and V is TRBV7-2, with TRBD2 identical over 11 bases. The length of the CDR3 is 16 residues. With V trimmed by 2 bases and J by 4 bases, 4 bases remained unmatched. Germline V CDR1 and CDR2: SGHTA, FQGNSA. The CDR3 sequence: CASSLLAGGRYNEQFF. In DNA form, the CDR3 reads TGTGCCAGCAGCTTACTAGCGGGGGGTAGGTACAATGAGCAGTTCTTC. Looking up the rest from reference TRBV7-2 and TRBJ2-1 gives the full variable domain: GAGVSQSPSNKVTEKGKDVELRCDPISGHTALYWYRQSLGQGLEFLIYFQGNSAPDKSGLPSDRFSAERTGGSVSTLTIQRTQQEDSAVYLCASSLLAGGRYNEQFFGPGTRLTVL.

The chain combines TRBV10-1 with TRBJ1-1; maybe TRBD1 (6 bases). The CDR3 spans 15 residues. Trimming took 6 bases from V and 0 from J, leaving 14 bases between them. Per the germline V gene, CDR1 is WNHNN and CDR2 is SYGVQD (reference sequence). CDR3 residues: CASSPTGLMNTEAFF. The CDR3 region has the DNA TGCGCCAGCAGCCCTACAGGGTTGATGAACACTGAAGCTTTCTTT.

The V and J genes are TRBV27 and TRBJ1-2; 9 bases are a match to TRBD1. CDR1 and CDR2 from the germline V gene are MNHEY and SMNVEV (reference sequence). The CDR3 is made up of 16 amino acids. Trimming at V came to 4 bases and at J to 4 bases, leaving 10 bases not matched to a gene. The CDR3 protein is CASSSTGRGQGYGYTF. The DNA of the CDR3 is TGTGCCAGCAGTTCGACAGGGCGGGGACAGGGCTATGGCTACACCTTC.

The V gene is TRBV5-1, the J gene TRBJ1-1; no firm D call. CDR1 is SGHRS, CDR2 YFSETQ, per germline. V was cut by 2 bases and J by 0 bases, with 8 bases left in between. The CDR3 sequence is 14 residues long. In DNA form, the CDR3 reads TGCGCCAGCAGCTTTCCAGGTATGAACACTGAAGCTTTCTTT. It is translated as CASSFPGMNTEAFF.

The CDR3: CASSLAAGSSYEQYF. The DNA for the CDR3 is TGCGCCAGCAGCTTGGCCGCGGGTAGCTCCTACGAGCAGTACTTC. V and J are TRBV5-1 and TRBJ2-7, with a weak D call TRBD2 (5 bases). The CDR3 sequence is 15 residues long. Germline V gene data show CDR1 as SGHRS and CDR2 as YFSETQ. The V and J ends lost 0 bases and 0 bases respectively, with 10 bases between them.

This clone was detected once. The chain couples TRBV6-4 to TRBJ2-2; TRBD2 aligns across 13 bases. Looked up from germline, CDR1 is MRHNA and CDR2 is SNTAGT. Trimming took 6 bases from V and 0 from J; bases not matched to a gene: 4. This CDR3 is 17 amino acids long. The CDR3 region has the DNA TGTGCCAGCAGGCGACTAGCGGGGGGTACGAACACCGGGGAGCTGTTTTTT. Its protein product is CASRRLAGGTNTGELFF.

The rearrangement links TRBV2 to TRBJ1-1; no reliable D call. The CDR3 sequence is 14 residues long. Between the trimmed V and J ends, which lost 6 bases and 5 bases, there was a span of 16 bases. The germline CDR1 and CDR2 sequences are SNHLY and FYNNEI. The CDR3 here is CASSKRTDGTEAFF. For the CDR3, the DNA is TGTGCCAGCAGCAAGCGGACCGACGGGACTGAAGCTTTCTTT.

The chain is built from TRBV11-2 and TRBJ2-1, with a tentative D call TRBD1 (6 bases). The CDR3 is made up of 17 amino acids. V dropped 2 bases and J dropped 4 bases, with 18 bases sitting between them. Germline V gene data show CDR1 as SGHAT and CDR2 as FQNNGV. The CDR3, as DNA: TGTGCCAGCAGCTTAAGGGACGGGACAAAGACTTACAATGAGCAGTTCTTC. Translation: CASSLRDGTKTYNEQFF.

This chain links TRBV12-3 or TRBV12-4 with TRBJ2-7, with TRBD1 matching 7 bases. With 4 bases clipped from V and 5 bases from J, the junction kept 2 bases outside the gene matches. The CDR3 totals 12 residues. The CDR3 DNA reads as TGTGCCAGCAGTTCGCAGGGGGACGAGCAGTACTTC. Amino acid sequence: CASSSQGDEQYF.

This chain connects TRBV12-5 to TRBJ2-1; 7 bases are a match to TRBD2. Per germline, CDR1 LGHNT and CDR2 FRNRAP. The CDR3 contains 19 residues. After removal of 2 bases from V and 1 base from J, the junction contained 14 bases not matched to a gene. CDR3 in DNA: TGTGCTAGTGGTTTGCCTTCCCCGGGGCGGGGGTATTCCTACAATGAGCAGTTCTTC. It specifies CASGLPSPGRGYSYNEQFF. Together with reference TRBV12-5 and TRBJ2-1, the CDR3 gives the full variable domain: DARVTQTPRHKVTEMGQEVTMRCQPILGHNTVFWYRQTMMQGLELLAYFRNRAPLDDSGMPKDRFSAEMPDATLATLKIQPSEPRDSAVYFCASGLPSPGRGYSYNEQFFGPGTRLTVL.

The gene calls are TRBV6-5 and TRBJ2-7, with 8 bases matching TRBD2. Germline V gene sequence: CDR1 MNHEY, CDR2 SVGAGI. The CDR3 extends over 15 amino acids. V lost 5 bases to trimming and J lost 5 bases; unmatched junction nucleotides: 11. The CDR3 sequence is CASSQAFSGVHEQYF. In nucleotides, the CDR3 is TGTGCCAGCAGTCAGGCCTTTAGCGGGGTACACGAGCAGTACTTC.

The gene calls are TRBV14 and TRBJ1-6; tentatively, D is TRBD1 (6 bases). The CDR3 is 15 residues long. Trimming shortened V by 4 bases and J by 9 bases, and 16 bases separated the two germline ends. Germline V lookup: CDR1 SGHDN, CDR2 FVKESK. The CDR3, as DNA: TGTGCCAGCAGCCTAACAGGGTTGAGGATTTCACCCCTCCACTTT. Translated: CASSLTGLRISPLHF.

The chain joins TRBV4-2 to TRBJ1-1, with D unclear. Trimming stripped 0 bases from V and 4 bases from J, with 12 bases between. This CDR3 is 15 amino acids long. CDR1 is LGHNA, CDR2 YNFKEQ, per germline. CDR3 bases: TGTGCCAGCAGCCAAGATCCCCGGGTGGGCACTGAAGCTTTCTTT. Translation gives CASSQDPRVGTEAFF.

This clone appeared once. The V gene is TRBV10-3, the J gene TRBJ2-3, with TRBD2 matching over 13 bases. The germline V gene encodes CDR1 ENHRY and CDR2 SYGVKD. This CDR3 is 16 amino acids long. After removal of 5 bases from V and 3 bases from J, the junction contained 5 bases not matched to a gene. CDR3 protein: CAISYTSGGATDTQYF. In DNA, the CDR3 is TGTGCCATCAGTTATACTAGCGGGGGGGCGACAGATACGCAGTATTTT.

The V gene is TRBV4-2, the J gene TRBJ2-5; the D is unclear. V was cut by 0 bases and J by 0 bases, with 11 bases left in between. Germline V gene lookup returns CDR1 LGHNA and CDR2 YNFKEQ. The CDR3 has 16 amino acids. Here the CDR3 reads CASSQDRLPDQETQYF. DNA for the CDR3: TGTGCCAGCAGCCAAGATCGATTACCGGACCAAGAGACCCAGTACTTC.

This CDR3 is CASTANTEAFF. The CDR3 nucleotides read TGTGCCAGTACAGCGAACACTGAAGCTTTCTTT. The gene calls are TRBV18 and TRBJ1-1, with unresolved D. The CDR3 runs to 11 residues. The V gene lost 9 bases and the J gene lost 1 base, with 6 bases spanning the gap. The V gene's germline CDR1 is KGHSH and CDR2 LQKENI.

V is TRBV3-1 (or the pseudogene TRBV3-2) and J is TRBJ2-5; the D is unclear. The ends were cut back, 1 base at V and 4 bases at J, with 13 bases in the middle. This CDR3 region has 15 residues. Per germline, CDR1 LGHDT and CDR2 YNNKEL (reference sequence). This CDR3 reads CASSQGFSKLETQYF. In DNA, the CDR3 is TGTGCCAGCAGCCAAGGGTTTAGCAAACTAGAGACCCAGTACTTC.

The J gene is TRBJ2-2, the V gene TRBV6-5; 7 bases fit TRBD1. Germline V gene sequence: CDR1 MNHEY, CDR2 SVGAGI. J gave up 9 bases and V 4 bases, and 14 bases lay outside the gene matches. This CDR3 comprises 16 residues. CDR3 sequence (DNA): TGTGCCAGCAGTTCCGTAATCGGGACAGCTAAGCGGGAGCTGTTTTTT. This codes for CASSSVIGTAKRELFF.

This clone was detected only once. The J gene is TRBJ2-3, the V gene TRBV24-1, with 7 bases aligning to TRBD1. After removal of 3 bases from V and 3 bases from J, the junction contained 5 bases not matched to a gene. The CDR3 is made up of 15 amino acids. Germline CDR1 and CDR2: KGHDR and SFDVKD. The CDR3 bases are TGTGCCACCAGTGATGCCACCAGGGGGACAGATACGCAGTATTTT. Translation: CATSDATRGTDTQYF.

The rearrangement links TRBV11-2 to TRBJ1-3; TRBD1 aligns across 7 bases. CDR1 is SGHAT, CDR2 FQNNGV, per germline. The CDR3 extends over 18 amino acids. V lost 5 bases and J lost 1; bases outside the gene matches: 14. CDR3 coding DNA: TGTGCCAGCAGCCGGGACTCAGACAGGGTTTTTTCTGGAAACACCATATATTTT. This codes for CASSRDSDRVFSGNTIYF.